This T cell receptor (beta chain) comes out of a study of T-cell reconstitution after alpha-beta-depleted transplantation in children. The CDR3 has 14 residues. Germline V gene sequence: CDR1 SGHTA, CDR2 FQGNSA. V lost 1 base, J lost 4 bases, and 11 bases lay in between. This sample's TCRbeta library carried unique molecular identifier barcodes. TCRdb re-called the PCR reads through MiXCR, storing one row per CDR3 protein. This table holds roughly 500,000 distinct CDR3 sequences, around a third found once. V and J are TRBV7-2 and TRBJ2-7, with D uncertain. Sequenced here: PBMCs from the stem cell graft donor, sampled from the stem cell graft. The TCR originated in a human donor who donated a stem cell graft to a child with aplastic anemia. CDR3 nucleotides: TGTGCCAGCAGCTTAGACGGCTCTCAGTACGAGCAGTACTTC. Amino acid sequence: CASSLDGSQYEQYF. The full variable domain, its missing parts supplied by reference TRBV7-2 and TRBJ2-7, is GAGVSQSPSNKVTEKGKDVELRCDPISGHTALYWYRQSLGQGLEFLIYFQGNSAPDKSGLPSDRFSAERTGGSVSTLTIQRTQQEDSAVYLCASSLDGSQYEQYFGPGTRLTVT.